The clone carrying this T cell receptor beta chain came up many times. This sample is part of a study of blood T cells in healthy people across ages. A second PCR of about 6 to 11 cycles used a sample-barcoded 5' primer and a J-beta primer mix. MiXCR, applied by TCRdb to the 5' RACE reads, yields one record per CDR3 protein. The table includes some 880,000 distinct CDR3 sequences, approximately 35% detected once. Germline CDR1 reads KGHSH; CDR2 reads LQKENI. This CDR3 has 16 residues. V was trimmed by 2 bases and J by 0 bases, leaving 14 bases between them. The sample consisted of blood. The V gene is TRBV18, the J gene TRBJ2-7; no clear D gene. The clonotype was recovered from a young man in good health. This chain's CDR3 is CASSPRLSRDSYEQYF. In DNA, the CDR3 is TGTGCCAGCTCACCAAGGTTAAGCCGTGACTCCTACGAGCAGTACTTC.